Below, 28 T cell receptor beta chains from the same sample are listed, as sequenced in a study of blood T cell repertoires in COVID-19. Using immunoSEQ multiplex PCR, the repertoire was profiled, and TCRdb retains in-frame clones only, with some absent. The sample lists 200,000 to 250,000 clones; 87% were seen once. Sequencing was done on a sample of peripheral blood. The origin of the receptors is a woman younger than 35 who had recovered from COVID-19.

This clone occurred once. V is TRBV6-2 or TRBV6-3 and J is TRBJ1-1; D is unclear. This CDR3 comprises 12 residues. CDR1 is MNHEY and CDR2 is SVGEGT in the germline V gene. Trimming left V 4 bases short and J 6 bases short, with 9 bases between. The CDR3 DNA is TGTGCCAGCAGTTTGGGAGGGTCTGAAGCTTTCTTT. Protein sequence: CASSLGGSEAFF.

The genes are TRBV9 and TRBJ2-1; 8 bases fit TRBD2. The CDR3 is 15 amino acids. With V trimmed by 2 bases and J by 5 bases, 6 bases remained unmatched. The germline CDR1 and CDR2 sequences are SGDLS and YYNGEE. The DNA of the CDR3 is TGTGCCAGCAGCGTCGGGCTAGCGGGCCACAATGAGCAGTTCTTC. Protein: CASSVGLAGHNEQFF.

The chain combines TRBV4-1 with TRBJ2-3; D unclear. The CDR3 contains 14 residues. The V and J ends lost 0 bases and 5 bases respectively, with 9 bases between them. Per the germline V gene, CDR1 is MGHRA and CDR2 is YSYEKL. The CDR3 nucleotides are TGCGCCAGCAGCCAAGATCTAGTCATAGATACGCAGTATTTT. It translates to CASSQDLVIDTQYF.

The CDR3 region has the DNA TGTGCCAGCAGTTTACAGGGGGACAACACTGAAGCTTTCTTT. Amino acid sequence: CASSLQGDNTEAFF. This chain connects TRBV27 to TRBJ1-1, with 7 bases identical to TRBD1. V shed 2 bases and J 2 bases; nucleotides not matched to a gene: 2. The CDR3 contains 14 residues. Germline CDR1 and CDR2: MNHEY and SMNVEV (reference sequence).

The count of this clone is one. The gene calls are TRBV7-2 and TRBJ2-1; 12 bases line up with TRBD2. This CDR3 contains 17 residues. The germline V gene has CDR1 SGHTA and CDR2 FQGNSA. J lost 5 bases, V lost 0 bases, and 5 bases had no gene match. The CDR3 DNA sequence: TGTGCCAGCAGCTTAGCGGTCACTAGCGGGGGGAACAATGAGCAGTTCTTC. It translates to CASSLAVTSGGNNEQFF.

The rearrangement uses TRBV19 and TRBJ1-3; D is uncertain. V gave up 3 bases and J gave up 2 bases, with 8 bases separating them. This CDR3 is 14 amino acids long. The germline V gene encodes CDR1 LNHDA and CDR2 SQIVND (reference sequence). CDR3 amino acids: CASSINPAGNTIYF. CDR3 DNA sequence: TGTGCCAGTAGTATTAACCCAGCTGGAAACACCATATATTTT.

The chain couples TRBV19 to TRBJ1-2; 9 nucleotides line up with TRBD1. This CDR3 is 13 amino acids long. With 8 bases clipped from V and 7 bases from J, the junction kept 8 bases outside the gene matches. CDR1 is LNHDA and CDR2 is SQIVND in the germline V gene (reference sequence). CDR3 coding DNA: TGTGCCAGTCAAGGACAGGGGAACGGTGGCTACACCTTC. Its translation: CASQGQGNGGYTF.

As DNA, the CDR3 is TGTGCCAGCAGCAAAGCGACAGACTACGAGCAGTACTTC. Translated, it gives CASSKATDYEQYF. The chain has TRBV21-1 and TRBJ2-7; the table names TRBD1, a call not compared with the DNA. TRBV21-1 is described as a pseudogene. The CDR3 is 13 residues long.

In nucleotides, the CDR3 is TGTGCCAGCAGCGTCGGACAGGGGGCCTGGGAGACCCAGTACTTC. Residues: CASSVGQGAWETQYF. This sequence joins TRBV9 and TRBJ2-5; 11 nucleotides align to TRBD1. CDR1 SGDLS and CDR2 YYNGEE come from the germline V gene. There are 15 residues in the CDR3. Trimming took 2 bases from V and 5 from J; bases not matched to a gene: 5.

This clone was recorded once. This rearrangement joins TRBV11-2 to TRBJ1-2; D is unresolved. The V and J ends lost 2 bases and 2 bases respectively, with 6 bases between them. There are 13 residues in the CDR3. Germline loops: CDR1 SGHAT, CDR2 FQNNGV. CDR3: CASSLSLNYGYTF. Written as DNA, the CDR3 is TGTGCCAGCAGCTTATCTCTCAACTATGGCTACACCTTC. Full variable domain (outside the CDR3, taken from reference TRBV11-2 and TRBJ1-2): EAGVAQSPRYKIIEKRQSVAFWCNPISGHATLYWYQQILGQGPKLLIQFQNNGVVDDSQLPKDRFSAERLKGVDSTLKIQPAKLEDSAVYLCASSLSLNYGYTFGSGTRLTVV.

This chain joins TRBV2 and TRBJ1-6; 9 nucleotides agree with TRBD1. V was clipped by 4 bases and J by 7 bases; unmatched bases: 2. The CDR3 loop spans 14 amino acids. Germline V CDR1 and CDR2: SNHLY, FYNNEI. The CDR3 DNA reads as TGTGCCAGCAGTGGGACAGGGGAGAATTCACCCCTCCACTTT. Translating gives CASSGTGENSPLHF.

CDR3 coding DNA: TGTGCCAGCAGAAGGGGAAGTCAGCCCCAGCATTTT. Protein sequence: CASRRGSQPQHF. V gene TRBV12-3 or TRBV12-4 combines with J gene TRBJ1-5; the D gene is possibly TRBD1 (5 bases). Trimming shortened V by 6 bases and J by 6 bases, and 9 bases separated the two germline ends. The CDR3 is 12 amino acids.

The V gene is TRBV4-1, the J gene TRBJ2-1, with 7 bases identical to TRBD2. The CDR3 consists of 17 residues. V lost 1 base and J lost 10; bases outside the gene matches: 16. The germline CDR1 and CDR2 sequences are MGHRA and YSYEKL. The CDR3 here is CASSQVAIAGFIREQFF. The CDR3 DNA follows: TGCGCCAGCAGCCAAGTCGCAATAGCGGGTTTTATCCGAGAGCAGTTCTTC.

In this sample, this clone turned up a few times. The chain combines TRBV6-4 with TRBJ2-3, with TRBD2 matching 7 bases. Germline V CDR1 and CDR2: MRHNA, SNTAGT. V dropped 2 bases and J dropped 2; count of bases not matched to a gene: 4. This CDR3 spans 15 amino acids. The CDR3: CASSDGSGATDTQYF. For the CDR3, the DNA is TGTGCCAGCAGTGACGGAAGCGGGGCCACAGATACGCAGTATTTT.

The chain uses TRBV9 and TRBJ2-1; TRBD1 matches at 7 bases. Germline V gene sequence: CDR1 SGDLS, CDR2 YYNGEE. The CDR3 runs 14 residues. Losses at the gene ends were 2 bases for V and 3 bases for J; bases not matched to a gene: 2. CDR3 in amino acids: CASSVQGDYNEQFF. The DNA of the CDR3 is TGTGCCAGCAGCGTGCAGGGGGACTACAATGAGCAGTTCTTC.

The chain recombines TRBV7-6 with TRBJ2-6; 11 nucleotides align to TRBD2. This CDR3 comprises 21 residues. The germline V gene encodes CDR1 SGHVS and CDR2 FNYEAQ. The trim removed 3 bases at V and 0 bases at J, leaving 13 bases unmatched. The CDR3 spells CASSLGRSVLAGGSGANVLTF. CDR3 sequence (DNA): TGTGCCAGCAGCTTGGGGCGATCGGTCCTAGCGGGAGGCTCTGGGGCCAACGTCCTGACTTTC.

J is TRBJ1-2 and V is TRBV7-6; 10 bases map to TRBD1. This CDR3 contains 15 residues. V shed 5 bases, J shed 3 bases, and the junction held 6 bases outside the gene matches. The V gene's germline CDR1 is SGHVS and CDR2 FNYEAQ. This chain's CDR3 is CASSPGQGTDYGYTF. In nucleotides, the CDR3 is TGTGCCAGCAGCCCGGGACAGGGGACGGACTATGGCTACACCTTC.

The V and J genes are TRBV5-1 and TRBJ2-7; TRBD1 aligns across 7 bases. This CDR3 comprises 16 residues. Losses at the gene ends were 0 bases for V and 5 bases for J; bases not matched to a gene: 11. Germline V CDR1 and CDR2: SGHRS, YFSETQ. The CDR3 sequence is CASSLVAPGQKHEQYF. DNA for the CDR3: TGCGCCAGCAGCTTGGTTGCCCCGGGACAGAAGCACGAGCAGTACTTC. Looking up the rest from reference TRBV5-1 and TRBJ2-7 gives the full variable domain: KAGVTQTPRYLIKTRGQQVTLSCSPISGHRSVSWYQQTPGQGLQFLFEYFSETQRNKGNFPGRFSGRQFSNSRSEMNVSTLELGDSALYLCASSLVAPGQKHEQYFGPGTRLTVT.

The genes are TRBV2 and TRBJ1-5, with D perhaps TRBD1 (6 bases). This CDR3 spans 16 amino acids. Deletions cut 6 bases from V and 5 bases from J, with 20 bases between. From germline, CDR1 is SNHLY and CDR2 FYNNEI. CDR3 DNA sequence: TGTGCCAGCAGCGCGACAGGTCGCCGTTGGGATCAGCCCCAGCATTTT. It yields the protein CASSATGRRWDQPQHF.

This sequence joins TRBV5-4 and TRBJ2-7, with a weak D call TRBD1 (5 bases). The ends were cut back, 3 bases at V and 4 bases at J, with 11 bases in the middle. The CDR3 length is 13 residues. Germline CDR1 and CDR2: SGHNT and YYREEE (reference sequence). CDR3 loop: CASSYDREYEQYF. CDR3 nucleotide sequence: TGTGCCAGCAGCTATGACAGAGAGTACGAGCAGTACTTC. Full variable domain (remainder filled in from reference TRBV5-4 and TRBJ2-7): ETGVTQSPTHLIKTRGQQVTLRCSSQSGHNTVSWYQQALGQGPQFIFQYYREEENGRGNFPPRFSGLQFPNYSSELNVNALELDDSALYLCASSYDREYEQYFGPGTRLTVT.

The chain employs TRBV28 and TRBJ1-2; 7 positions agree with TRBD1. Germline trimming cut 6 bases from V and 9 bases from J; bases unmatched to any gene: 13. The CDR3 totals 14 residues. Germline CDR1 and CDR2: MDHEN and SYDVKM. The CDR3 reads CASRQYPGGESYTF. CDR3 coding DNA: TGTGCCAGCAGGCAGTATCCAGGGGGAGAAAGCTACACCTTC.

CDR3 protein: CASGPKSRAGALDEQFF. For the CDR3, the DNA is TGTGCTAGTGGTCCAAAATCCAGAGCGGGAGCCTTGGATGAGCAGTTCTTC. The chain combines TRBV12-5 with TRBJ2-1; 8 nucleotides align to TRBD2. Germline V gene data show CDR1 as LGHNT and CDR2 as FRNRAP. CDR3 length: 17 residues. With V trimmed by 5 bases and J by 8 bases, 17 bases remained unmatched.

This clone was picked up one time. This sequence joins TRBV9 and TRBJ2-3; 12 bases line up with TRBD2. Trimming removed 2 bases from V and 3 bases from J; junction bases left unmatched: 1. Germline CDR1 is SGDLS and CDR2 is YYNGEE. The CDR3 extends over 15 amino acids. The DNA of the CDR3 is TGTGCCAGCAGCGTGACTAGCGGGAGAACAGATACGCAGTATTTT. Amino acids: CASSVTSGRTDTQYF.

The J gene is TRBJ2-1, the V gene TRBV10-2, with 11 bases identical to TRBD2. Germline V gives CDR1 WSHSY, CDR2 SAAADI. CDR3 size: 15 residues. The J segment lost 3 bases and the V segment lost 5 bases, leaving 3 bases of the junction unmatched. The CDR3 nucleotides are TGCGCCAGCAGTAAGGGACTAGCGGTCTACAATGAGCAGTTCTTC. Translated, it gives CASSKGLAVYNEQFF.

CDR3 bases: TGTGCCAGCAGGCTAGGGACAGGGGACGGCTACACCTTC. Protein product: CASRLGTGDGYTF. The chain combines TRBV5-6 with TRBJ1-2, with 10 bases that match TRBD1. V shed 5 bases, J shed 8 bases, and the junction held 6 bases outside the gene matches. Germline V CDR1 and CDR2: SGHDT, YYEEEE. There are 13 residues in the CDR3.

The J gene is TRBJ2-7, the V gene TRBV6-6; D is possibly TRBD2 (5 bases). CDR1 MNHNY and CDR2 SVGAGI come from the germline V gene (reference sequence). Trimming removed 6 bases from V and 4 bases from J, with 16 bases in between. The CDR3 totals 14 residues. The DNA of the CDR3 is TGTGCCAGCAGATCCGAAGGACTGACATACGAGCAGTACTTC. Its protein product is CASRSEGLTYEQYF.

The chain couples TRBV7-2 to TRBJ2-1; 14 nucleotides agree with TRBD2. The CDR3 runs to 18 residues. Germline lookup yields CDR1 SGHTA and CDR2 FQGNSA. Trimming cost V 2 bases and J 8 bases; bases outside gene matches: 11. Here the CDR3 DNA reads TGTGCCAGCAGCTTATTTCCCATGACTAGCGGGAGGGCCCATGAGCAGTTCTTC. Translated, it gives CASSLFPMTSGRAHEQFF. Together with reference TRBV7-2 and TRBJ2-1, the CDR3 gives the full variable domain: GAGVSQSPSNKVTEKGKDVELRCDPISGHTALYWYRQSLGQGLEFLIYFQGNSAPDKSGLPSDRFSAERTGGSVSTLTIQRTQQEDSAVYLCASSLFPMTSGRAHEQFFGPGTRLTVL.

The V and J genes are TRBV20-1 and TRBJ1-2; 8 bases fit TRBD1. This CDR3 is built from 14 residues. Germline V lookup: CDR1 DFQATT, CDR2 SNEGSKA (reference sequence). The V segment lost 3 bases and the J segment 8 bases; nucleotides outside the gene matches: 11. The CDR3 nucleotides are TGCAGTGCTAGTTATCAGGGGGCGCGTAGGGGCTACACCTTC. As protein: CSASYQGARRGYTF.